This passage covers 30 T cell receptor beta chains from one sample sequenced in a study of blood T cell repertoires in COVID-19. Data came from immunoSEQ multiplex PCR; TCRdb stores just in-frame clones and leaves some out. The data contain under 40,000 clones, more than 90% of them singletons. The sequencing input was peripheral blood. These TCRs come from a man in his sixties with active or convalescent COVID-19.

The chain couples TRBV13 to TRBJ2-7; D is uncertain. Germline V lookup: CDR1 PRHDT, CDR2 FYEKMQ (reference sequence). The V gene lost 0 bases and the J gene lost 6 bases, with 9 bases spanning the gap. The CDR3 is 13 amino acids. The CDR3 DNA follows: TGTGCCAGCAGCTTAGGTACAGCTCTCGAGCAGTACTTC. Protein sequence: CASSLGTALEQYF.

This clone came up once. This sequence joins TRBV27 and TRBJ1-6; unclear D gene. This CDR3 comprises 15 residues. The germline gives CDR1 MNHEY, CDR2 SMNVEV (reference sequence). V shed 5 bases and J shed 5 bases, with 13 bases lying between them. CDR3 nucleotides: TGTGCCAGCAGTCCTCGTCGGCAGGATAATTCACCCCTCCACTTT. This gives the protein CASSPRRQDNSPLHF.

This sequence joins TRBV10-1 and TRBJ1-5; D ambiguous. CDR3 length equals 14 residues. V dropped 4 bases and J dropped 3 bases, with 10 bases sitting between them. From germline, CDR1 is WNHNN and CDR2 SYGVQD (reference sequence). The CDR3 spells CASSAPGPNQPQHF. In nucleotides, the CDR3 is TGCGCCAGCAGTGCCCCGGGTCCCAATCAGCCCCAGCATTTT.

This clone was detected once. J is TRBJ2-2 and V is TRBV7-9; weak D call: TRBD2 (5 bases). Germline V gene lookup returns CDR1 SEHNR and CDR2 FQNEAQ (reference sequence). This CDR3 region has 15 residues. V lost 5 bases to trimming and J lost 2 bases, with 12 bases between them. The CDR3 sequence is CASSRRDLNTGELFF. CDR3 coding DNA: TGTGCCAGCAGCCGTCGGGATCTTAACACCGGGGAGCTGTTTTTT.

The chain has TRBV9 and TRBJ1-1; 10 nucleotides match TRBD1. V lost 6 bases to trimming and J lost 4 bases; unmatched junction nucleotides: 6. Germline values: CDR1 SGDLS, CDR2 YYNGEE. The CDR3 loop spans 14 amino acids. Written as DNA, the CDR3 is TGTGCCAGCAACCTAGGACAGGGGGGCACTGAAGCTTTCTTT. Its protein is CASNLGQGGTEAFF.

This clone was seen once. This chain uses TRBV6-5 with TRBJ1-2, with TRBD1 matching over 7 bases. This CDR3 is 14 amino acids long. Unmatched junction bases numbered 8, after V lost 6 bases and J lost 4 bases. Germline V gene sequence: CDR1 MNHEY, CDR2 SVGAGI. CDR3 nucleotides: TGTGCCAGCAGGCTAGGAGGGGGCAGCTATGGCTACACCTTC. The encoded protein is CASRLGGGSYGYTF.

The chain uses TRBV28 and TRBJ1-5, with D tentatively TRBD1 (5 bases). The germline V gene encodes CDR1 MDHEN and CDR2 SYDVKM. CDR3 size: 13 residues. Trimming cost V 7 bases and J 5 bases, with 12 bases left between them. CDR3 region: CASNQDSHQPQHF. For the CDR3, the DNA is TGTGCCAGCAATCAAGACAGTCATCAGCCCCAGCATTTT.

The chain recombines TRBV4-1 with TRBJ2-1; no clear D gene. The CDR3 consists of 13 residues. Germline lookup yields CDR1 MGHRA and CDR2 YSYEKL. V lost 0 bases to trimming and J lost 12 bases, with 12 bases between them. The CDR3 DNA is TGCGCCAGCAGCCAAGAAGGCAGTCCGGGGCAGTTCTTC. It is translated as CASSQEGSPGQFF.

The genes are TRBV5-1 and TRBJ2-1; TRBD2 aligns across 10 bases. Germline values: CDR1 SGHRS, CDR2 YFSETQ. The CDR3 runs to 15 residues. With V trimmed by 5 bases and J by 9 bases, 11 bases remained unmatched. The CDR3 nucleotides read TGCGCCAGCAGACAAACTAGCGGGGCCCGGGGTGAGCAGTTCTTC. Translating it yields CASRQTSGARGEQFF. Based on the CDR3 plus reference TRBV5-1 and TRBJ2-1, the full variable domain is KAGVTQTPRYLIKTRGQQVTLSCSPISGHRSVSWYQQTPGQGLQFLFEYFSETQRNKGNFPGRFSGRQFSNSRSEMNVSTLELGDSALYLCASRQTSGARGEQFFGPGTRLTVL.

The chain is built from TRBV18 and TRBJ1-2, with a tentative D call TRBD1 (6 bases). The V end was cut by 3 bases, the J end by 4 bases, with 6 bases between. The CDR3 runs 12 residues. In germline, CDR1 is KGHSH, CDR2 LQKENI. The CDR3 sequence: CASSPDSYGYTF. CDR3 in DNA: TGTGCCAGCTCACCGGACAGCTATGGCTACACCTTC.

The J gene is TRBJ1-1, the V gene TRBV27; D unresolved. The V gene's germline CDR1 is MNHEY and CDR2 SMNVEV (reference sequence). Trimming pared 1 base from V and 1 base from J, leaving 7 bases between. This CDR3 comprises 14 residues. The CDR3: CASSLWPGNTEAFF. The DNA of the CDR3 is TGTGCCAGCAGTTTATGGCCGGGGAACACTGAAGCTTTCTTT.

The CDR3 region is CASSARVKANTGELFF. CDR3 in DNA: TGTGCCAGCAGTGCGAGGGTAAAAGCGAACACCGGGGAGCTGTTTTTT. The chain couples TRBV2 to TRBJ2-2; weak D call: TRBD2 (5 bases). Per germline, CDR1 SNHLY and CDR2 FYNNEI. The CDR3 has 16 amino acids. V lost 4 bases to trimming and J lost 0 bases, with 12 bases between them.

V gene TRBV18 combines with J gene TRBJ2-3; 9 bases align to TRBD1. The V and J ends lost 6 bases and 4 bases, in that order; junction bases with no gene match: 8. The CDR3 loop spans 15 amino acids. CDR1 and CDR2 from the germline V gene are KGHSH and LQKENI. CDR3 protein: CASSPGQGGADTQYF. The CDR3 DNA sequence: TGTGCCAGCTCGCCGGGACAGGGAGGCGCAGATACGCAGTATTTT.

This clone was picked up a small number of times. The chain joins TRBV9 to TRBJ2-7, with 11 bases fitting TRBD1. The junction had 6 bases not matched to a gene; V was cut back by 4 bases and J by 3 bases. Per germline, CDR1 SGDLS and CDR2 YYNGEE. This CDR3 is 15 amino acids long. The CDR3 is CASSPWDRGNYEQYF. As DNA, the CDR3 is TGTGCCAGCAGCCCATGGGACAGGGGGAACTACGAGCAGTACTTC.

The genes are TRBV14 and TRBJ2-7; 8 nucleotides line up with TRBD1. The CDR3 has 17 amino acids. The V segment lost 4 bases and the J segment 3 bases; nucleotides outside the gene matches: 14. Germline values: CDR1 SGHDN, CDR2 FVKESK. This CDR3 is CASSRSLDREANYEQYF. CDR3 DNA: TGTGCCAGCAGCCGGAGTTTGGACAGGGAGGCTAACTACGAGCAGTACTTC.

V is TRBV4-2 and J is TRBJ2-5, with D perhaps TRBD2 (5 bases). The germline V gene has CDR1 LGHNA and CDR2 YNFKEQ. The CDR3 loop spans 14 amino acids. The V gene lost 1 base and the J gene lost 1 base, with 7 bases spanning the gap. The CDR3 region has the DNA TGTGCCAGCAGCCAAGGGAGCGGCCAAGAGACCCAGTACTTC. It yields the protein CASSQGSGQETQYF.

The chain employs TRBV5-6 and TRBJ1-2; 8 positions match TRBD1. Germline CDR1 SGHDT, CDR2 YYEEEE. The V segment lost 5 bases and the J segment 8 bases; nucleotides outside the gene matches: 14. The CDR3 runs to 15 residues. The CDR3 region has the DNA TGTGCCAGCAGTACTGGGACAGGTGAGCCCCGGGGCTACACCTTC. As protein: CASSTGTGEPRGYTF.

This chain connects TRBV11-2 to TRBJ1-2; D is possibly TRBD1 (5 bases). The germline V and J ends were trimmed by 7 bases and 3 bases, with 27 bases remaining between them. Per germline, CDR1 SGHAT and CDR2 FQNNGV. The CDR3 sequence is 18 residues long. The CDR3 region has the DNA TGTGCCAGCACCTTTATGCCCCCGGCAGGGCGAGGATACTATGGCTACACCTTC. This gives the protein CASTFMPPAGRGYYGYTF.

V gene TRBV7-2 combines with J gene TRBJ2-2, with 7 bases that match TRBD2. This CDR3 has 15 residues. The V and J ends lost 9 bases and 5 bases, in that order; junction bases with no gene match: 12. Germline V gene lookup returns CDR1 SGHTA and CDR2 FQGNSA. CDR3 bases: TGTGCCAGTCCGCAGAAGCGGGGCTTTACCGGGGAGCTGTTTTTT. Protein sequence: CASPQKRGFTGELFF.

This clone was found once. The chain combines TRBV5-6 with TRBJ1-2, with D possibly matching TRBD1 (5 bases). The ends were cut back, 4 bases at V and 4 bases at J, with 23 bases in the middle. The length of the CDR3 is 17 residues. The germline V gene has CDR1 SGHDT and CDR2 YYEEEE. This CDR3 reads CASSDPGTPRGSYGYTF. CDR3 nucleotides: TGTGCCAGCAGCGACCCCGGGACTCCCAGAGGGAGCTATGGCTACACCTTC.

This clone rates as medium-sized. The V call is TRBV7-9, the J call TRBJ2-7; 12 bases match TRBD1. Germline loops: CDR1 SEHNR, CDR2 FQNEAQ (reference sequence). V gave up 4 bases and J gave up 7 bases; unmatched junction bases: 8. The CDR3 has 15 amino acids. The CDR3 region is CASSSPGTGGEEQYF. CDR3 in DNA: TGTGCCAGCAGCTCACCCGGGACAGGGGGCGAGGAGCAGTACTTC. Filled out from reference TRBV7-9 and TRBJ2-7, the complete variable domain reads DTGVSQNPRHKITKRGQNVTFRCDPISEHNRLYWYRQTLGQGPEFLTYFQNEAQLEKSRLLSDRFSAERPKGSFSTLEIQRTEQGDSAMYLCASSSPGTGGEEQYFGPGTRLTVT.

The chain joins TRBV23-1 to TRBJ1-6, with D possibly TRBD1 on 5 matching bases. TRBV23-1 is flagged as an ORF with uncertain function. The CDR3 has 17 residues. Between the trimmed V and J ends, which lost 3 bases and 7 bases, there was a span of 19 bases. The CDR3: CASSHPYRREWNSPLHF. In DNA form, the CDR3 reads TGCGCCAGCAGTCACCCGTACAGGAGGGAATGGAATTCACCCCTCCACTTT.

This clone was seen once. The gene calls are TRBV5-8 and TRBJ2-1; D might be TRBD2 (5 bases). Germline CDR1 and CDR2: SGHTS and YDEGEE. The CDR3 extends over 14 amino acids. The ends were cut back, 4 bases at V and 3 bases at J, with 11 bases in the middle. CDR3 sequence reads: CASSAERDYNEQFF. The CDR3 DNA reads as TGTGCCAGCAGCGCGGAACGGGACTACAATGAGCAGTTCTTC.

The count of this clone is one. J is TRBJ2-3 and V is TRBV5-1; D perhaps matches TRBD1 (5 bases). The germline V gene encodes CDR1 SGHRS and CDR2 YFSETQ. V dropped 0 bases and J dropped 6 bases, with 14 bases sitting between them. The CDR3 loop spans 15 amino acids. CDR3 sequence: CASSLEGRVGDTQYF. The CDR3, as DNA: TGCGCCAGCAGCTTGGAAGGCAGGGTGGGGGATACGCAGTATTTT.

The chain links TRBV30 to TRBJ1-5, with a possible D match to TRBD1 (5 bases). CDR3 length: 16 residues. Deletions cut 4 bases from V and 0 bases from J, with 16 bases between. CDR1 is GTSNPN and CDR2 is SVGIG in the germline V gene (reference sequence). CDR3 sequence reads: CAWNLGGALSNQPQHF. In DNA, the CDR3 is TGTGCCTGGAACCTAGGTGGGGCCCTTAGCAATCAGCCCCAGCATTTT.

CDR3 protein: CASSLDFGQFHEQYF. Here the CDR3 DNA reads TGTGCCAGCAGCTTAGATTTTGGGCAGTTCCACGAGCAGTACTTC. The chain is built from TRBV11-1 and TRBJ2-7; D gene unclear. Per the germline V gene, CDR1 is SGHAT and CDR2 is FQDESV (reference sequence). The CDR3 runs to 15 residues. V was trimmed by 1 base and J by 5 bases, leaving 15 bases between them.

The J gene is TRBJ2-2, the V gene TRBV5-1, with a tentative D call TRBD2 (5 bases). Germline lookup yields CDR1 SGHRS and CDR2 YFSETQ. The CDR3 extends over 16 amino acids. Trimming shortened V by 0 bases and J by 1 base, and 10 bases separated the two germline ends. CDR3 in amino acids: CASSLALGVNTGELFF. CDR3 nucleotides: TGCGCCAGCAGCTTGGCCCTCGGGGTGAACACCGGGGAGCTGTTTTTT.

The chain couples TRBV9 to TRBJ1-1, with a possible D match to TRBD1 (6 bases). V lost 2 bases and J lost 5, with 13 bases in between. CDR3 length: 14 amino acids. The germline V gene encodes CDR1 SGDLS and CDR2 YYNGEE. CDR3: CASSVWDKSTEAFF. Written as DNA, the CDR3 is TGTGCCAGCAGCGTGTGGGACAAATCGACTGAAGCTTTCTTT.

The V and J genes are TRBV28 and TRBJ1-6, with 8 bases identical to TRBD1. The CDR3 runs 15 residues. Per germline, CDR1 MDHEN and CDR2 SYDVKM. V gave up 6 bases and J gave up 6 bases; unmatched junction bases: 7. CDR3 in DNA: TGTGCCAGCAGGGGAGACAGGGGACCTAATTCACCCCTCCACTTT. Residues: CASRGDRGPNSPLHF. The full variable domain, rest sourced from reference TRBV28 and TRBJ1-6, is DVKVTQSSRYLVKRTGEKVFLECVQDMDHENMFWYRQDPGLGLRLIYFSYDVKMKEKGDIPEGYSVSREKKERFSLILESASTNQTSMYLCASRGDRGPNSPLHFGNGTRLTVT.

The chain uses TRBV7-9 and TRBJ1-5; 7 bases match TRBD1. The CDR3 is 15 residues long. From germline, CDR1 is SEHNR and CDR2 FQNEAQ (reference sequence). Germline trimming cut 1 base from V and 2 bases from J; bases unmatched to any gene: 2. CDR3 DNA: TGTGCCAGCAGCTTAGACGGGACAGGCAATCAGCCCCAGCATTTT. It translates to CASSLDGTGNQPQHF.